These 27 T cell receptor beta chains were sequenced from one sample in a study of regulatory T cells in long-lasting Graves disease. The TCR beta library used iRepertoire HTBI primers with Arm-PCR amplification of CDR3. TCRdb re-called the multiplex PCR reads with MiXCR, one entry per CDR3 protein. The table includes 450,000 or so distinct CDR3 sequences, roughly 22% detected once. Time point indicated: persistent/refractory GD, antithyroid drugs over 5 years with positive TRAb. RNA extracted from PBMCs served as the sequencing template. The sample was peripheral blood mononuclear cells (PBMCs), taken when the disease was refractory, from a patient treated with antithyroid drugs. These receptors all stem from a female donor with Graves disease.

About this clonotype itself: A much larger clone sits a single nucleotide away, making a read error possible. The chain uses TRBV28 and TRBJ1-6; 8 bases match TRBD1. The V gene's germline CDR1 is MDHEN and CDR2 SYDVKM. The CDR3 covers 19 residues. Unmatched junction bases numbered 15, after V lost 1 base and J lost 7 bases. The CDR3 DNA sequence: TGTGCCAGCAGTTTATATTCTCAGACAGGGGCACCTAAGAATTCACCCCTCCACTTT. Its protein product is CASSLYSQTGAPKNSPLHF.

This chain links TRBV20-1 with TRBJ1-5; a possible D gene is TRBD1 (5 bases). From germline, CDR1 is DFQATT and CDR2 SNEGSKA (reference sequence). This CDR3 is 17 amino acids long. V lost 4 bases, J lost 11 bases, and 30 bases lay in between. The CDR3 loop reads CSAIPWGGDRRSSAQHF. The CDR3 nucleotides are TGCAGTGCTATCCCGTGGGGGGGGGACCGCCGCTCATCGGCCCAGCATTTT.

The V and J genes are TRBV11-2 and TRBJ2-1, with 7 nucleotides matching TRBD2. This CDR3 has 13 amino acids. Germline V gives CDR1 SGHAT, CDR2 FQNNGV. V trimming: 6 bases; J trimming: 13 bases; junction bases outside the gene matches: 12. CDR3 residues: CASSPNQGGSQFF. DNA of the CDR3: TGTGCCAGCAGTCCTAACCAGGGAGGGTCTCAGTTCTTC.

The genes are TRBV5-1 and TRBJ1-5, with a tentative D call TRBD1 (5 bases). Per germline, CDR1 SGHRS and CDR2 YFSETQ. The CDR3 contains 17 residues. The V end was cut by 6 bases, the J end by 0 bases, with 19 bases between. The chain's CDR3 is CASTSFPTDYSNQPQHF. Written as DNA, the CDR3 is TGCGCCAGCACCTCTTTCCCGACAGACTATAGCAATCAGCCCCAGCATTTT.

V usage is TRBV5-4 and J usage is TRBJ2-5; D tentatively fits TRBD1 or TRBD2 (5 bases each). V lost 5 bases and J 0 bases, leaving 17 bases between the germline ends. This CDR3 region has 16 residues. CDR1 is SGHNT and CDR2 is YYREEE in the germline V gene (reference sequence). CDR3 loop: CASRRRTGAYQETQYF. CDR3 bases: TGTGCCAGCAGACGACGGACTGGGGCGTACCAAGAGACCCAGTACTTC.

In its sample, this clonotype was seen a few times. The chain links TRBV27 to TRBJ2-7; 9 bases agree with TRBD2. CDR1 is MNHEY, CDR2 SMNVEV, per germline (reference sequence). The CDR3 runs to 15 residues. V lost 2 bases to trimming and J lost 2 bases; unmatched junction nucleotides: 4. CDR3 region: CASSLTSGQTYEQYF. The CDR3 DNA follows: TGTGCCAGCAGTTTAACTAGCGGGCAGACCTACGAGCAGTACTTC.

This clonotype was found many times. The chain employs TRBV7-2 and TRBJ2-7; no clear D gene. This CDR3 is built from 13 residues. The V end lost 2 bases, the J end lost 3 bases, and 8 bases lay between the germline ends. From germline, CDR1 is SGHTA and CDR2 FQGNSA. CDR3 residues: CASSLTRVYEQYF. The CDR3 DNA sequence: TGTGCCAGCAGCTTAACCAGAGTCTACGAGCAGTACTTC.

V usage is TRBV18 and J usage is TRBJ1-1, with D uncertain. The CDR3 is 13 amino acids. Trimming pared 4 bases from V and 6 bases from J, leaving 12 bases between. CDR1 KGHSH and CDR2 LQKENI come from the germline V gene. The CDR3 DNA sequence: TGTGCCAGCTCACTGGGGAGACGTGCTGAAGCTTTCTTT. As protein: CASSLGRRAEAFF.

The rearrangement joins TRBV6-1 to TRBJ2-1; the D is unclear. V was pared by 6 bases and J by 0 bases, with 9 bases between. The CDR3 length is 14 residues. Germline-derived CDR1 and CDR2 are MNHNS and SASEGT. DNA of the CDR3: TGTGCCAGCAGCCTCGTTGACTCCTACAATGAGCAGTTCTTC. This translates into CASSLVDSYNEQFF.

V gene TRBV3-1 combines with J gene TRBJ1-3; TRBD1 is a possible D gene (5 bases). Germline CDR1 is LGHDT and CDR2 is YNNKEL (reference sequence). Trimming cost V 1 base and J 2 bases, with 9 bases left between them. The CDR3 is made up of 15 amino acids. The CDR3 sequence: CASSQGGGTGNTIYF. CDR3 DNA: TGTGCCAGCAGCCAAGGGGGGGGGACTGGAAACACCATATATTTT.

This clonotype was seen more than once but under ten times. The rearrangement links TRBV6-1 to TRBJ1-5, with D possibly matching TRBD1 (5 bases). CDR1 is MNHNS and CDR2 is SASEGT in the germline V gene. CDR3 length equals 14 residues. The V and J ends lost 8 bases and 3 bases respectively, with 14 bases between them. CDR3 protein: CASSLQGFNQPQHF. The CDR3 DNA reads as TGTGCCAGCTCTCTGCAGGGTTTCAATCAGCCCCAGCATTTT.

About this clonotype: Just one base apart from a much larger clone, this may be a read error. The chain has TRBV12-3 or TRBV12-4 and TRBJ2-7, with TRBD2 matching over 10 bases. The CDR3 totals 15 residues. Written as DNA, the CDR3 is TGTGCCGGCAGGCTCGCTAGCGGGGGCAATCACGAGCAGTACTTC. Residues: CAGRLASGGNHEQYF.

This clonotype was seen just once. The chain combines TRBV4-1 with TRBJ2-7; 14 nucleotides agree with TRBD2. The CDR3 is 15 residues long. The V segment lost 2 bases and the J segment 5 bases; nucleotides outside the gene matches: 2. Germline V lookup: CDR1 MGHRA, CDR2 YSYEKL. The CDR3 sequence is CASSQRTSGRNEQYF. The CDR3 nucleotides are TGCGCCAGCAGCCAACGGACTAGCGGGAGGAACGAGCAGTACTTC.

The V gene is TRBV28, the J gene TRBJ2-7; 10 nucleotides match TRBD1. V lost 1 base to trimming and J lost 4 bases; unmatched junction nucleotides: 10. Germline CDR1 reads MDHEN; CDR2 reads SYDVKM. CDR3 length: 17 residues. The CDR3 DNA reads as TGTGCCAGCAGTTTATATTCCGGACAGGGGGATACATACGAGCAGTACTTC. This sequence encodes CASSLYSGQGDTYEQYF.

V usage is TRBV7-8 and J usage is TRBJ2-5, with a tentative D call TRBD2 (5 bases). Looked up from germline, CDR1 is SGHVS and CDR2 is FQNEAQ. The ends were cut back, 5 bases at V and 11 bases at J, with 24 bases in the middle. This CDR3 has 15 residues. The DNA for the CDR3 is TGTGCCAGCAGCATCTCTTACCGGGCTCGTAGGGAGCAGTACTTC. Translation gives CASSISYRARREQYF.

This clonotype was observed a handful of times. The CDR3 region is CASSPGWNQPQHF. In DNA, the CDR3 is TGTGCCAGCAGCCCGGGGTGGAATCAGCCCCAGCATTTT. The chain links TRBV6-1 to TRBJ1-5, with unresolved D. The CDR3 has 13 residues. Germline V gives CDR1 MNHNS, CDR2 SASEGT. Deletions cut 6 bases from V and 4 bases from J, with 10 bases between.

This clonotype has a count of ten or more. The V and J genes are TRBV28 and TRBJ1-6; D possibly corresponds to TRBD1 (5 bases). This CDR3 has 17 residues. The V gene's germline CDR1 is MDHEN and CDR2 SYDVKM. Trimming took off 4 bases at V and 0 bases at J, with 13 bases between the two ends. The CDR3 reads CASSSPTESSYNSPLHF. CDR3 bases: TGTGCCAGCAGTTCCCCGACAGAGAGCTCCTATAATTCACCCCTCCACTTT. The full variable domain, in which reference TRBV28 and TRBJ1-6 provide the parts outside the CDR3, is DVKVTQSSRYLVKRTGEKVFLECVQDMDHENMFWYRQDPGLGLRLIYFSYDVKMKEKGDIPEGYSVSREKKERFSLILESASTNQTSMYLCASSSPTESSYNSPLHFGNGTRLTVT.

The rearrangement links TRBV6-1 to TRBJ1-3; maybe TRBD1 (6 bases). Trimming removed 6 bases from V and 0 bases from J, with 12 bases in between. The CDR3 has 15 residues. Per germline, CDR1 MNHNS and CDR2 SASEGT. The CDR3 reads CASRTQGSSGNTIYF. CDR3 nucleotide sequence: TGTGCCAGCAGAACACAGGGATCCTCTGGAAACACCATATATTTT.

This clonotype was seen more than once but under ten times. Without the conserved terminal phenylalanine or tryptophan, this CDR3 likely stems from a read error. The DNA for the CDR3 is TGTGTCAGCAGCTCCCTGATGGGATTTGGGGAGACCCAGTACTTG. Translation gives CVSSSLMGFGETQYL. The rearrangement links TRBV7-9 to TRBJ2-5; D unresolved. This CDR3 is 15 amino acids long. Germline CDR1 SEHNR, CDR2 FQNEAQ (reference sequence).

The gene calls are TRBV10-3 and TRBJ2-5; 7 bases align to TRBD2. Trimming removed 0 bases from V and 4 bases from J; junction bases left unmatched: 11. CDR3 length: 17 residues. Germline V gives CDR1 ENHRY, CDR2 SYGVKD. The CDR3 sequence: CAISESLGGGPLETQYF. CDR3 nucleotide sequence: TGTGCCATCAGTGAGTCGCTCGGGGGAGGGCCTTTAGAGACCCAGTACTTC.

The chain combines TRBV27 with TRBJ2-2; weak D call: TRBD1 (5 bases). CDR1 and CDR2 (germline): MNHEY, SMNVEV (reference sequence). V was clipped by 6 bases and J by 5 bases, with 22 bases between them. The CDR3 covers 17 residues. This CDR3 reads CASSQESKLRGTGELFF. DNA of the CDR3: TGTGCCAGCAGCCAAGAATCGAAGTTAAGGGGAACCGGGGAGCTGTTTTTT.

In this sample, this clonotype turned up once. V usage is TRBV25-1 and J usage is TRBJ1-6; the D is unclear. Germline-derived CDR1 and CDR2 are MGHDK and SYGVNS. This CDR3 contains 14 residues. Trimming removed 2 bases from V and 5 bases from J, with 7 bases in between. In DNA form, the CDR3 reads TGTGCCAGCAGTGAAGGCCCGAATAATTCACCCCTCCACTTT. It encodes CASSEGPNNSPLHF.

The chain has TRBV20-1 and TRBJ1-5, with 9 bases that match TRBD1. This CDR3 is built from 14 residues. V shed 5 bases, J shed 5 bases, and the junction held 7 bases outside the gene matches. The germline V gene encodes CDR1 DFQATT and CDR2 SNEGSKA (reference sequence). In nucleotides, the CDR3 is TGCAGTGCTTCGGGACAGGGAGAAGATCAGCCCCAGCATTTT. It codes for CSASGQGEDQPQHF.

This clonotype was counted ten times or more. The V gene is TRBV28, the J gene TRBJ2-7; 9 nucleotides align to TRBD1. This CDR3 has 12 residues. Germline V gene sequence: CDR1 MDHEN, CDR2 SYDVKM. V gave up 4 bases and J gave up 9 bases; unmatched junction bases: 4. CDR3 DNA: TGTGCCAGCAGTTCGGACAGGGGTGGGCAGTACTTC. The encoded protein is CASSSDRGGQYF. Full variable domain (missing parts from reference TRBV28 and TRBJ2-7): DVKVTQSSRYLVKRTGEKVFLECVQDMDHENMFWYRQDPGLGLRLIYFSYDVKMKEKGDIPEGYSVSREKKERFSLILESASTNQTSMYLCASSSDRGGQYFGPGTRLTVT.

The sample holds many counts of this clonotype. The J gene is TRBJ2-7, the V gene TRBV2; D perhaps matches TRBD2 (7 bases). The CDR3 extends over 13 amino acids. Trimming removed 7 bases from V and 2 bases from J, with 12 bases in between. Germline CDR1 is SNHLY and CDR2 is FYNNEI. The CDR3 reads CASKRRGPYEQYF. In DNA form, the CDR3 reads TGTGCCAGCAAGAGGCGGGGGCCCTACGAGCAGTACTTC. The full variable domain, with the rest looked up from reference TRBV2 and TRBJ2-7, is EPEVTQTPSHQVTQMGQEVILRCVPISNHLYFYWYRQILGQKVEFLVSFYNNEISEKSEIFDDQFSVERPDGSNFTLKIRSTKLEDSAMYFCASKRRGPYEQYFGPGTRLTVT.

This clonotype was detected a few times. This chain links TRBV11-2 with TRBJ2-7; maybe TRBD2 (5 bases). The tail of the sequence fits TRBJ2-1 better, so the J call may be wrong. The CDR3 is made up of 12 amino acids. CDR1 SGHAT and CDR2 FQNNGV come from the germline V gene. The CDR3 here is CASSPERTEQFF. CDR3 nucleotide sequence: TGTGCCAGCAGCCCCGAGCGGACCGAGCAGTTCTTC.

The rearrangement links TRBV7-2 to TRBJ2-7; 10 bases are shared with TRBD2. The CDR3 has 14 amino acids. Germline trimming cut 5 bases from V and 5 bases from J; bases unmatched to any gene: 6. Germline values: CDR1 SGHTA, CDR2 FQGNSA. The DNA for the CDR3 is TGTGCCAGCAGCACCAGCGGGAGGGATAACGAGCAGTACTTC. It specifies CASSTSGRDNEQYF.